These T cell receptor beta chains were read from a single sample in a study of OX40 agonist ivuxolimab in advanced cancers. The table came from immunoSEQ multiplex PCR; TCRdb's copy has only in-frame clones and leaves some out. The table has under 95,000 clones, about 94% seen once; the top ten hold less than 8%. Sample: CD4+ or CD8+ T cells sorted from blood, taken in a trial of the OX40 agonist ivuxolimab. The receptors come from an adult with an advanced solid tumor such as melanoma, head and neck, liver or kidney cancer. Each CDR3 is given with its conserved first and last residue. D genes are given only for firm matches. Size is omitted from some rows. Given values are once, few, many or a class for expanded clones.

v_call,clone_size,d_call,j_call,cdr3_nt,cdr3_aa
TRBV5-1,NA,TRBD1,TRBJ2-7,TGCGCCAGCAGCCCTGGACAGGGATCATTCTACGAGCAGTACTTC,CASSPGQGSFYEQYF
TRBV5-1,NA,TRBD1,TRBJ1-6,TGCGCCAGCGGGCAGGGGGGGAGTTCACCCCTCCACTTT,CASGQGGSSPLHF
TRBV11-2,NA,NA,TRBJ2-1,TGTGCCAGCAGTCAAGAGCAGGGACAATCTCTGTTCTTC,CASSQEQGQSLFF
TRBV19,NA,TRBD1,TRBJ2-7,TGTGCCAGTAGTGCCGGGACAGGGGTTTCCTACGAGCAGTACTTC,CASSAGTGVSYEQYF
TRBV27,NA,NA,TRBJ2-7,TGTGCCAGCACCGATTCCTACGAGCAGTACTTC,CASTDSYEQYF
TRBV27,NA,NA,TRBJ1-2,TGTGCCAGCAGTTTTCGGGCAGGGACTACCTATGGCTACACCTTC,CASSFRAGTTYGYTF
TRBV5-4,NA,TRBD1,TRBJ1-1,TGTGCCAGCAGCCATGACGGGGACAGGGAAGCTTTCTTT,CASSHDGDREAFF
TRBV10-2,once,NA,TRBJ2-1,TGCGCCAGCAGTCCGCAGGGTGGTGAGCAGTTCTTC,CASSPQGGEQFF
TRBV30,few,NA,TRBJ1-2,TGTGCCTGGAACGAGAATAACTATGGCTACACCTTC,CAWNENNYGYTF
TRBV15,NA,NA,TRBJ1-1,TGTGCCACCAGCAGAGATAGGGGTGGGAACACTGAAGCTTTCTTT,CATSRDRGGNTEAFF
TRBV11-2,NA,NA,TRBJ2-3,TGTGCCAGCAGCTTAAGAGAACGTAGCACAGATACGCAGTATTTT,CASSLRERSTDTQYF
TRBV13,NA,TRBD1,TRBJ1-6,TGTGCCAGCAGCTCCCACGCAATATCGACAGGGGGAGACTCACCCCTCCACTTT,CASSSHAISTGGDSPLHF
TRBV6-5,NA,NA,TRBJ2-1,TGTGCCAGCAGTTCCTTCAATGAGCAGTTCTTC,CASSSFNEQFF
TRBV7-8,NA,NA,TRBJ2-5,TGTGCCAGCAGCTTAATTTTTGGACTTCGGGAGACCCAGTACTTC,CASSLIFGLRETQYF
TRBV27,NA,TRBD2,TRBJ2-1,TGTGCCAGCAGTTATGCGGGGGGGGATTACAATGAGCAGTTCTTC,CASSYAGGDYNEQFF
TRBV7-8,NA,NA,TRBJ2-3,TGTGCCAGCACCACAGGGTCTCTCACAGATACGCAGTATTTT,CASTTGSLTDTQYF
TRBV4-1,NA,TRBD2,TRBJ2-7,TGCGCCAGCAGCCAATGGTCCGGGACTAGCGGCGAGCAGTACTTC,CASSQWSGTSGEQYF
TRBV7-2,NA,TRBD1,TRBJ2-7,TGTGCCAGCACCCAATACCCCCCGGGACAGGGAGTAAACGAGCAGTACTTC,CASTQYPPGQGVNEQYF
TRBV28,NA,TRBD1,TRBJ1-2,TGTGCCAGCAGTACAGGGACAGGGCTTGGCTACACCTTC,CASSTGTGLGYTF
TRBV25-1,NA,NA,TRBJ2-2,TGTGCCAGCAGTATAGGGGGAGTGGCCGGGGAGCTGTTTTTT,CASSIGGVAGELFF
TRBV18,NA,NA,TRBJ2-2,TGTGCCAGCTCCCCTCCTAGGGACAATCCCACCGGGGAGCTGTTTTTT,CASSPPRDNPTGELFF
TRBV7-8,once,NA,TRBJ1-1,TGTGCCAGCAGCCAAACAGGGTTTGATGAAGCTTTCTTT,CASSQTGFDEAFF
TRBV18,once,NA,TRBJ2-1,TGTGCCAGCTCACCACCAGGCGGGAATGAGCAGTTCTTC,CASSPPGGNEQFF
TRBV9,NA,NA,TRBJ2-7,TGTGCCAGCAGCGTCGGCCCAACCTACGAGCAGTACTTC,CASSVGPTYEQYF
TRBV4-1,NA,NA,TRBJ2-5,TGCGCCAGCAGCCAAGACAGTAGGGGGGCCTTTGAGACCCAGTACTTC,CASSQDSRGAFETQYF
TRBV6-5,NA,TRBD1,TRBJ2-1,TGTGCCAGCGGCAGACAGGGCCTTGTTAATGAGCAGTTCTTC,CASGRQGLVNEQFF
TRBV30,NA,TRBD2,TRBJ2-5,TGTGCCTGGAGTCATCCGGGACTAGACGCGATCAAAGAGACCCAGTACTTC,CAWSHPGLDAIKETQYF
TRBV12-5,NA,TRBD1,TRBJ2-1,TGTGCTAGTGGTTTGGTACCAGGGGGATTAGGTGAGCAGTTCTTC,CASGLVPGGLGEQFF
TRBV13,NA,TRBD2,TRBJ2-7,TGTGCCAGCAGCCCAGGGACTAGCGGGGGGTACGAGCAGTACTTC,CASSPGTSGGYEQYF
TRBV19,NA,TRBD2,TRBJ2-1,TGTGCCAGTAGTATAGATCTACGGGGGGGCTATGAGCAGTTCTTC,CASSIDLRGGYEQFF
TRBV12-5,once,NA,TRBJ2-1,TGTGCTAGTGGTTTGAACAATGAGCAGTTCTTC,CASGLNNEQFF
TRBV7-3,NA,TRBD2,TRBJ2-7,TGTGCCAGCAGCCCCCGGGGCGGGAGAAGGGCCAACGAGCAGTACTTC,CASSPRGGRRANEQYF
TRBV25-1,few,NA,TRBJ1-1,TGTGCCAGCAGTGAATTCGTGAACACTGAAGCTTTCTTT,CASSEFVNTEAFF
TRBV15,NA,NA,TRBJ2-6,TGTGCCACCAGCAGAGATGGGGGGGCTCCGCTCTCTGGGGCCAACGTCCTGACTTTC,CATSRDGGAPLSGANVLTF
TRBV7-2,NA,NA,TRBJ2-1,TGTGCCAGCAGCTTAGAGCCTTTGCGGCCCGGTGAGCAGTTCTTC,CASSLEPLRPGEQFF
TRBV5-1,NA,NA,TRBJ2-7,TGCGCCAGCAGCTTGGAAATGGCGGTTGAGGGGTACGAGCAGTACTTC,CASSLEMAVEGYEQYF
TRBV19,NA,NA,TRBJ2-2,TGTGCCAGTAGCCCCTTTGGGGCCGTGAACACCGGGGAGCTGTTTTTT,CASSPFGAVNTGELFF
TRBV27,NA,NA,TRBJ1-6,TGTGCCAGCAGTTTAGCGGTTGGTTCACCCCTCCACTTT,CASSLAVGSPLHF
TRBV4-1,NA,TRBD2,TRBJ2-3,TGCGCCAGCAGCCAAGGTCCTAGCGGGGGCATGGGAGATACGCAGTATTTT,CASSQGPSGGMGDTQYF
TRBV5-4,once,NA,TRBJ2-5,TGTGCCAGCAGCTTGACTGGGCAGGGGACCCAGTACTTC,CASSLTGQGTQYF
TRBV6-9,NA,NA,TRBJ1-5,TGTGCCAGCAGTTCCCCGACACATAGCAATCAGCCCCAGCATTTT,CASSSPTHSNQPQHF
TRBV6-1,NA,NA,TRBJ2-5,TGTGCCAGCAGGGACAGACTGGCAGAGACCCAGTACTTC,CASRDRLAETQYF
TRBV5-6,NA,TRBD2,TRBJ2-7,TGTGCCAGCAGCTTGGCGTGGGGACTAGCGGACTACGAGCAGTACTTC,CASSLAWGLADYEQYF
TRBV28,NA,NA,TRBJ1-5,TGTGCCAGCAGTTTCTCCAGGGGCTGGAGCCAGCCCCAGCATTTT,CASSFSRGWSQPQHF